A single sample gave rise to the 3 T cell receptor beta chains below, sequenced in a study of post-analysis software for immune sequencing data. Study-wide points: Patients carried five TRBV segments more frequently than controls did, and TRBV5-6, TRBV5-1 and TRBV20-1 were among them.

No cognate antigen is known for these TCRs. Sequencing libraries made from TCR beta cDNA carried unique molecular identifiers. From the PCR reads, TCRdb called clonotypes with MiXCR, one entry per CDR3 protein. The profile shows 800,000 to 950,000 distinct CDR3 sequences, approximately 53% of them singletons. Sequencing input: blood. The source of these receptors is a girl aged 10 to 17 with multiple sclerosis.

This sequence joins TRBV12-3 or TRBV12-4 and TRBJ2-5; no definite D call. The better agreement between TRBJ2-7 and the DNA end casts doubt on the J call. The CDR3 consists of 14 residues. CDR3 amino acids: CASSLAASGDEQYF. DNA for the CDR3: TGTGCCAGCAGTTTAGCCGCCTCCGGTGACGAGCAGTACTTC.

The table lists this clonotype with a few counts. The V call is TRBV20-1, the J call TRBJ2-1; TRBD1 matches 9 bases. Germline values: CDR1 DFQATT, CDR2 SNEGSKA (reference sequence). CDR3 length equals 16 residues. V was clipped by 6 bases and J by 9 bases; unmatched bases: 18. CDR3 sequence (DNA): TGCAGTGCGCCAAGCCACAGGGGGCACGGCGGGGCTGAGCAGTTCTTC. It yields the protein CSAPSHRGHGGAEQFF.

This clonotype was picked up a small number of times. The chain joins TRBV5-1 to TRBJ2-6; no clear D gene. Trimming left V 4 bases short and J 2 bases short, with 13 bases between. CDR3 length equals 16 residues. Germline CDR1 reads SGHRS; CDR2 reads YFSETQ. The DNA of the CDR3 is TGCGCCAGCAGCCCGCCCATGGCAGCTGGGGCCAACGTCCTGACTTTC. Its protein is CASSPPMAAGANVLTF.